The 4 T cell receptor beta chains given below trace back to one sample, sequenced in a study of cytomegalovirus exposure and HLA in healthy donors. Primers for the PCR totalled 60 Vbeta and 13 Jbeta. Data came from immunoSEQ multiplex PCR; TCRdb stores just in-frame clones and leaves some out. In the table there are approximately 150,000 clones, about 80% of which are singletons. The sequencing input was PBMCs. These receptor sequences come from a woman aged 35 to 49 in good health and CMV-seronegative.

The gene calls are TRBV6-1 and TRBJ2-1; TRBD2 agrees at 7 bases. This CDR3 contains 14 residues. Germline-derived CDR1 and CDR2 are MNHNS and SASEGT. The V gene end was trimmed by 6 bases and the J gene end by 5 bases; junction bases not matched to a gene: 7. In nucleotides, the CDR3 is TGTGCCAGCAGGGGGACTACATTCAACAATGAGCAGTTCTTC. This codes for CASRGTTFNNEQFF.

The chain employs TRBV13 and TRBJ2-7; weak D call: TRBD2 (5 bases). V gave up 5 bases and J gave up 10 bases, with 15 bases separating them. Germline CDR1 and CDR2: PRHDT and FYEKMQ (reference sequence). The CDR3 covers 12 residues. The CDR3 DNA follows: TGTGCCAGCAGCCATCTTCGGGGAAGCCAGTACTTC. This translates into CASSHLRGSQYF.

This clone was detected once. A junction boundary mismatches the germline segment, possibly from a read error. This chain connects TRBV7-9 to TRBJ2-1, with TRBD2 as a possible D gene (5 bases). CDR1 is SEHNR and CDR2 is FQNEAQ in the germline V gene (reference sequence). CDR3 size: 12 residues. CDR3 region: CSSSLWEIQQFF. DNA of the CDR3: TGTTCCAGCAGCTTATGGGAGATACAGCAGTTCTTC.

This rearrangement joins TRBV11-3 to TRBJ2-7; 7 positions match TRBD1. Per germline, CDR1 SGHNT and CDR2 YENEEA. J gave up 2 bases and V 5 bases, and 3 bases lay outside the gene matches. The CDR3 loop spans 13 amino acids. CDR3: CASSPGQTYEQYF. CDR3 coding DNA: TGTGCCAGCAGCCCGGGACAGACCTACGAGCAGTACTTC.